This TCR beta chain was captured by sequencing in a study of early T cells in non-severe SARS-CoV-2 infection. Study details: The sequenced material was bulk RNA from unsorted whole blood, and its chains were unpaired.

The TCR library protocol attached unique molecular identifiers to the individual cDNA molecules. TCRdb itself ran the 5' RACE reads through MiXCR, one entry per CDR3 protein. Of about 68,000 distinct CDR3 sequences listed, about 12% are singletons. This CDR3 region has 15 residues. The V segment lost 3 bases and the J segment 8 bases; nucleotides outside the gene matches: 10. CDR1 is KGHSH and CDR2 is LQKENI in the germline V gene. This clonotype was counted many times. The receptor was derived from an adult who was a healthcare worker with PCR-confirmed SARS-CoV-2 infection or an uninfected control (not recorded which). The rearrangement joins TRBV18 to TRBJ2-1; TRBD1 aligns across 7 bases. The material sequenced was whole blood. As DNA, the CDR3 is TGTGCCAGCTCACCGCTGCAGGGGGTAGGGGATGAGCAGTTCTTC. Encoded protein: CASSPLQGVGDEQFF. Full variable domain (missing parts from reference TRBV18 and TRBJ2-1): NAGVMQNPRHLVRRRGQEARLRCSPMKGHSHVYWYRQLPEEGLKFMVYLQKENIIDESGMPKERFSAEFPKEGPSILRIQQVVRGDSAAYFCASSPLQGVGDEQFFGPGTRLTVL.